Reported below is one T cell receptor (beta chain). Produced via immunoSEQ multiplex PCR; TCRdb's table is partial and in-frame only. The sample contains under 250,000 clones, around 86% of which appear only once. This entry belongs to a study of blood T cell repertoires in COVID-19. Whole-study context: COVID-19 samples, acute and convalescent, were from the United States, Italy and Spain. PBMCs, B-cell-depleted T cells, or T cells provided the cDNA or gDNA that made up the material.

Enrolment of Seattle patients took place during active infection, and they were followed longitudinally. Germline lookup yields CDR1 MDHEN and CDR2 SYDVKM. The CDR3 extends over 16 amino acids. V trimming: 6 bases; J trimming: 0 bases; junction bases outside the gene matches: 10. The sample comprised peripheral blood. The sequence was collected from a woman aged 80 or over with COVID-19, enrolled during active disease. The J gene is TRBJ1-1, the V gene TRBV28; TRBD1 aligns across 7 bases. The CDR3 region has the DNA TGTGCCAGCAGATCAACGAGGGGGCACATGAACACTGAAGCTTTCTTT. This translates into CASRSTRGHMNTEAFF.